These 16 T cell receptor beta chains share one sample of origin, sequenced in a study of T cell responses to AZD1222 COVID-19 vaccine. Measured with immunoSEQ multiplex PCR; TCRdb has only the in-frame clones, and not every one. The sample lists roughly 140,000 clones, around 91% occurring once. The source was peripheral blood, collected on day 0 of AZD1222 vaccination. Every receptor here comes from an adult in good health.

The V and J genes are TRBV19 and TRBJ2-7; D remains unclear. Trimming stripped 4 bases from V and 7 bases from J, with 11 bases between. The CDR3 consists of 12 residues. The germline gives CDR1 LNHDA, CDR2 SQIVND (reference sequence). CDR3: CASSTPPLEQYF. CDR3 in DNA: TGTGCCAGTAGTACCCCCCCCTTGGAGCAGTACTTC. Based on the CDR3 plus reference TRBV19 and TRBJ2-7, the full variable domain is DGGITQSPKYLFRKEGQNVTLSCEQNLNHDAMYWYRQDPGQGLRLIYYSQIVNDFQKGDIAEGYSVSREKKESFPLTVTSAQKNPTAFYLCASSTPPLEQYFGPGTRLTVT.

This chain joins TRBV3-1 (or the pseudogene TRBV3-2) and TRBJ2-7; no firm D call. The V end was cut by 0 bases, the J end by 12 bases, with 15 bases between. The CDR3 is 13 residues long. Germline V gene lookup returns CDR1 LGHDT and CDR2 YNNKEL (reference sequence). CDR3 sequence (DNA): TGTGCCAGCAGCCAAGATGGCGTCTTTCAGCCGTACTTC. Its protein is CASSQDGVFQPYF.

The rearrangement joins TRBV7-2 to TRBJ2-7, with D uncertain. The CDR3 loop spans 14 amino acids. Germline V gives CDR1 SGHTA, CDR2 FQGNSA. The ends were cut back, 2 bases at V and 6 bases at J, with 14 bases in the middle. In nucleotides, the CDR3 is TGTGCCAGCAGCTTAACCCCGGGTTTGGGCGAGCAGTACTTC. Translating gives CASSLTPGLGEQYF.

This rearrangement joins TRBV19 to TRBJ2-7; D is unresolved. V was trimmed by 4 bases and J by 0 bases, leaving 1 base between them. Germline V gene data show CDR1 as LNHDA and CDR2 as SQIVND (reference sequence). The length of the CDR3 is 11 residues. CDR3 residues: CASSNSYEQYF. The CDR3, as DNA: TGTGCCAGTAGTAACTCCTACGAGCAGTACTTC.

This chain uses TRBV30 with TRBJ1-1; D might be TRBD1 (6 bases). The CDR3 covers 13 residues. Germline CDR1 reads GTSNPN; CDR2 reads SVGIG (reference sequence). V lost 0 bases and J lost 11, with 16 bases in between. The CDR3 DNA reads TGTGCCTGGAGTGTAGAACAGGGCCTCTCCGCTTTCTTT. Translated, it gives CAWSVEQGLSAFF. Looking up the rest from reference TRBV30 and TRBJ1-1 gives the full variable domain: SQTIHQWPATLVQPVGSPLSLECTVEGTSNPNLYWYRQAAGRGLQLLFYSVGIGQISSEVPQNLSASRPQDRQFILSSKKLLLSDSGFYLCAWSVEQGLSAFFGQGTRLTVV.

The gene calls are TRBV30 and TRBJ2-2; 11 nucleotides align to TRBD1. The germline CDR1 and CDR2 sequences are GTSNPN and SVGIG (reference sequence). V lost 6 bases, J lost 5 bases, and 20 bases stayed unmatched. This CDR3 region has 19 residues. CDR3 coding DNA: TGTGCCTGTGGACGGGGGACAGGGGGGGGATCGGGCCTAACCGGGGAGCTGTTTTTT. It yields the protein CACGRGTGGGSGLTGELFF.

The chain couples TRBV19 to TRBJ2-5; 12 bases match TRBD2. Germline-derived CDR1 and CDR2 are LNHDA and SQIVND (reference sequence). V lost 4 bases, J lost 5 bases, and 5 bases stayed unmatched. This CDR3 is built from 15 residues. CDR3 loop: CASSTTSGSLETQYF. The CDR3 bases are TGTGCCAGTAGTACGACTAGCGGGAGTCTGGAGACCCAGTACTTC.

The J gene is TRBJ1-1, the V gene TRBV20-1; TRBD1 might be the D (6 bases). Trimming removed 3 bases at V and 1 base at J, with 21 bases between. The CDR3 has 17 residues. Germline V gene data show CDR1 as DFQATT and CDR2 as SNEGSKA (reference sequence). The CDR3 region is CSASNPWTPRGNTEAFF. The CDR3 DNA is TGCAGTGCTAGTAACCCCTGGACTCCCAGGGGGAACACTGAAGCTTTCTTT.

The chain couples TRBV30 to TRBJ2-2; the D is unclear. The CDR3 sequence is 11 residues long. Germline values: CDR1 GTSNPN, CDR2 SVGIG (reference sequence). Deletions cut 7 bases from V and 1 base from J, with 4 bases between. The CDR3 region is CASKNTGELFF. CDR3 DNA sequence: TGTGCCTCGAAGAACACCGGGGAGCTGTTTTTT.

This rearrangement joins TRBV2 to TRBJ2-5, with D uncertain. CDR1 and CDR2 (germline): SNHLY, FYNNEI. V lost 6 bases, J lost 5 bases, and 10 bases lay in between. The CDR3 extends over 12 amino acids. As DNA, the CDR3 is TGTGCCAGCAGGGTCATGTCGGAGACCCAGTACTTC. It is translated as CASRVMSETQYF.

The gene calls are TRBV28 and TRBJ1-3, with a possible D match to TRBD1 (5 bases). Germline lookup yields CDR1 MDHEN and CDR2 SYDVKM. Trimming removed 6 bases from V and 4 bases from J, with 13 bases in between. The CDR3 totals 14 residues. The CDR3 loop reads CASRTGTGGNTIYF. CDR3 nucleotide sequence: TGTGCCAGCAGAACCGGGACGGGCGGAAACACCATATATTTT.

The gene calls are TRBV7-9 and TRBJ2-7, with D unclear. Germline values: CDR1 SEHNR, CDR2 FQNEAQ (reference sequence). The CDR3 spans 15 residues. Between the trimmed V and J ends, which lost 1 base and 0 bases, there was a span of 10 bases. CDR3 sequence: CASSLGELNSYEQYF. CDR3 DNA sequence: TGTGCCAGCAGCTTAGGTGAACTGAACTCCTACGAGCAGTACTTC.

This chain joins TRBV6-5 and TRBJ1-1; no definite D call. The CDR3 has 14 residues. Germline CDR1 MNHEY, CDR2 SVGAGI. V dropped 0 bases and J dropped 11 bases, with 16 bases sitting between them. The CDR3 loop reads CASSYSTTAYVAFF. CDR3 in DNA: TGTGCCAGCAGTTACTCGACTACAGCCTACGTCGCTTTCTTT.

The chain recombines TRBV7-2 with TRBJ2-1; D is undetermined. The V gene lost 6 bases and the J gene lost 3 bases, with 15 bases spanning the gap. There are 15 residues in the CDR3. The germline V gene encodes CDR1 SGHTA and CDR2 FQGNSA. CDR3 sequence reads: CASRISYIIYNEQFF. The CDR3 DNA reads as TGTGCCAGCAGAATCTCGTACATAATCTACAATGAGCAGTTCTTC.

V usage is TRBV18 and J usage is TRBJ2-5; no reliable D call. This CDR3 spans 12 amino acids. From germline, CDR1 is KGHSH and CDR2 LQKENI. The V and J ends lost 5 bases and 1 base respectively, with 5 bases between them. CDR3 sequence reads: CASSSRQETQYF. The CDR3 bases are TGTGCCAGCTCATCCCGCCAAGAGACCCAGTACTTC.

This clone was counted only a few times. The chain links TRBV7-9 to TRBJ2-5; 7 nucleotides match TRBD2. Germline CDR1 is SEHNR and CDR2 is FQNEAQ (reference sequence). The CDR3 totals 14 residues. The J segment lost 1 base and the V segment lost 6 bases, leaving 5 bases of the junction unmatched. The CDR3 region is CASRLLAPQETQYF. The DNA for the CDR3 is TGTGCCAGCAGGCTACTAGCGCCCCAAGAGACCCAGTACTTC.